This TCR beta chain was captured in a study of cytomegalovirus exposure and HLA in healthy donors. PCR amplification relied on 60 Vbeta primers (plus 13 Jbeta primers). The assay was immunoSEQ multiplex PCR, and TCRdb's table has in-frame clones only and misses some. Of 140,000 or so clones in the sample, around 65% were seen once. Study conclusions and caveats: An analysis done earlier found most TCR beta V segments productive about 90% or about 30% of the time.

On this clone itself: Its antigen is undetermined.

Germline V gene lookup returns CDR1 SEHNR and CDR2 FQNEAQ (reference sequence). With 0 bases clipped from V and 5 bases from J, the junction kept 2 bases outside the gene matches. The CDR3 runs 16 residues. V usage is TRBV7-9 and J usage is TRBJ1-3, with 12 bases aligning to TRBD1. The clonotype originates from a woman aged 60 to 75 in good health and CMV-seronegative. Sequenced sample: PBMCs. The CDR3 nucleotides read TGTGCCAGCAGCTTAGCGGGGACAGGGGGCCGAAACACCATATATTTT. Translated: CASSLAGTGGRNTIYF.